This T cell receptor beta chain is from a study of T cell changes during pregnancy in multiple sclerosis. Assay used: immunoSEQ multiplex PCR; TCRdb lists only in-frame clones, some missing. The table has tens of thousands of clones, around 91% seen once. V lost 8 bases and J lost 3; bases outside the gene matches: 1. This CDR3 region has 12 residues. CDR1 is PRHDT, CDR2 FYEKMQ, per germline (reference sequence). The rearrangement joins TRBV13 to TRBJ2-3; 8 positions match TRBD1. The origin of this receptor is a female donor in good health, enrolled as a control in a pregnancy study. The source was CD4+ T cells from peripheral blood mononuclear cells, collected in the second trimester of pregnancy. CDR3 residues: CASQGATDTQYF. CDR3 coding DNA: TGTGCCAGCCAGGGGGCAACAGATACGCAGTATTTT.